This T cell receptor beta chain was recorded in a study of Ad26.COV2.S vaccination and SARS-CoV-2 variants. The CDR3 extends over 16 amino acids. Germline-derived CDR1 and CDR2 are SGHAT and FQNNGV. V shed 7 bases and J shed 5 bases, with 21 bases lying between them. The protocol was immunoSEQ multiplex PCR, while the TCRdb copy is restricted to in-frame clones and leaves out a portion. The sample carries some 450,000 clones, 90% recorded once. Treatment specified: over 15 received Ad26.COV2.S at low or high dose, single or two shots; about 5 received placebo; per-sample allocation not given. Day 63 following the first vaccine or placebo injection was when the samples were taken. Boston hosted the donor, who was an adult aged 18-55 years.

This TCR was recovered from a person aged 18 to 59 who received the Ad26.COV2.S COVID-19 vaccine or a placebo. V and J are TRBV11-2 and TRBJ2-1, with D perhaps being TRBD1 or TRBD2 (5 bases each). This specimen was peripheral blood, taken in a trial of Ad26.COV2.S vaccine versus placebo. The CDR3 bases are TGTGCCAGCACCTCCCGAAGGGCAGGGAGAAACAATGAGCAGTTCTTC. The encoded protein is CASTSRRAGRNNEQFF.